These 30 T cell receptor beta chains share one sample of origin, sequenced in a study of human T cells and chemical hapten exposure. The time point was: patch test 1, 2 weeks after DPC sensitization. Treatment described: therapeutic diphenylcyclopropenone sensitization with weekly scalp DPC. Via MiXCR, TCRdb re-called the RACE reads, giving one row per CDR3 protein. The sample shows about 49,000 distinct CDR3 sequences, approximately 9.1% of them seen only once. The material was whole blood, obtained in connection with sensitization to the hapten diphenylcyclopropenone (DPC). These receptor sequences come from a woman aged 45-65 years with alopecia areata. Some clones in this sample may be carry-over from other donors' samples.

This clonotype was recorded at least ten times. CDR3 region: CSASPISYDNQPQHF. CDR3 DNA sequence: TGCAGTGCTTCGCCGATCAGCTACGACAATCAGCCCCAGCATTTT. V and J are TRBV20-1 and TRBJ1-5; D not resolved. Germline values: CDR1 DFQATT, CDR2 SNEGSKA (reference sequence). V was pared by 5 bases and J by 3 bases, with 17 bases between. This CDR3 has 15 amino acids.

In its sample, this clonotype was seen many times. This chain joins TRBV29-1 and TRBJ2-1; TRBD1 aligns across 8 bases. Germline V CDR1 and CDR2: SQVTM, ANQGSEA. CDR3 size: 14 residues. Trimming removed 5 bases from V and 2 bases from J; junction bases left unmatched: 5. CDR3 protein: CSVTRQGPYNEQFF. The CDR3 coding sequence is TGCAGCGTTACAAGACAGGGGCCCTACAATGAGCAGTTCTTC.

This clonotype was seen ten or more times. This sequence joins TRBV13 and TRBJ2-4; 8 positions agree with TRBD2. V shed 4 bases and J 5 bases; nucleotides not matched to a gene: 4. CDR3 length equals 14 residues. The V gene's germline CDR1 is PRHDT and CDR2 FYEKMQ (reference sequence). As DNA, the CDR3 is TGTGCCAGCAGCTGGGGACTAGGTGAAAACATTCAGTACTTC. Translated, it gives CASSWGLGENIQYF. Complete variable domain (other parts from reference TRBV13 and TRBJ2-4): AAGVIQSPRHLIKEKRETATLKCYPIPRHDTVYWYQQGPGQDPQFLISFYEKMQSDKGSIPDRFSAQQFSDYHSELNMSSLELGDSALYFCASSWGLGENIQYFGAGTRLSVL.

This clonotype was found many times. This chain uses TRBV7-9 with TRBJ1-6, with a possible D match to TRBD1 (5 bases). The CDR3 totals 17 residues. Deletions cut 4 bases from V and 0 bases from J, with 13 bases between. From germline, CDR1 is SEHNR and CDR2 FQNEAQ (reference sequence). As DNA, the CDR3 is TGTGCCAGCAGCTGGGCAGGGCGCAGCTCCTATAATTCACCCCTCCACTTT. Translated: CASSWAGRSSYNSPLHF.

This clonotype was counted ten times or more. The chain recombines TRBV20-1 with TRBJ2-3; 11 nucleotides line up with TRBD2. V lost 1 base and J lost 4; bases outside the gene matches: 4. Looked up from germline, CDR1 is DFQATT and CDR2 is SNEGSKA (reference sequence). CDR3 length: 15 residues. The chain's CDR3 is CSARVAGGPADTQYF. CDR3 DNA: TGCAGTGCTAGAGTAGCGGGAGGGCCAGCAGATACGCAGTATTTT.

This clonotype was counted at least ten times. The chain carries TRBV20-1 and TRBJ2-5, with 16 positions matching TRBD2. CDR1 and CDR2 (germline): DFQATT, SNEGSKA (reference sequence). Trimming took 1 base from V and 5 from J; bases not matched to a gene: 10. CDR3 length: 18 residues. CDR3 coding DNA: TGCAGTGCTAGAGCTCTCGGGACTAGCGGGAGGGCCAGGGAGACCCAGTACTTC. Protein: CSARALGTSGRARETQYF.

This clonotype was counted at least ten times. V usage is TRBV29-1 and J usage is TRBJ1-1, with unresolved D. Trimming removed 3 bases at V and 10 bases at J, with 9 bases between. Germline V gives CDR1 SQVTM, CDR2 ANQGSEA. The CDR3 spans 10 residues. CDR3 in amino acids: CSVDGDGAFF. Written as DNA, the CDR3 is TGCAGCGTTGACGGGGATGGAGCTTTCTTT.

The genes are TRBV7-9 and TRBJ1-5; tentative D call: TRBD1 (5 bases). The CDR3 spans 15 residues. Germline V gene sequence: CDR1 SEHNR, CDR2 FQNEAQ (reference sequence). With 3 bases removed from V and 4 bases from J, the gap between germline ends came to 13 bases. Here the CDR3 reads CASSFGTAKNQPQHF. CDR3 nucleotides: TGTGCCAGCAGCTTCGGGACTGCCAAAAATCAGCCCCAGCATTTT.

This clonotype was seen at least ten times. The chain carries TRBV25-1 and TRBJ1-4; 7 nucleotides agree with TRBD1. Unmatched junction bases numbered 8, after V lost 5 bases and J lost 8 bases. Germline CDR1 MGHDK, CDR2 SYGVNS. CDR3 length: 14 residues. CDR3 DNA: TGTGCCAGCAGTCGACAGGGCGGGGTAGAAAAACTGTTTTTT. Translation gives CASSRQGGVEKLFF.

This clonotype was recorded at least ten times. V is TRBV20-1 and J is TRBJ1-2; D is unresolved. Germline V gives CDR1 DFQATT, CDR2 SNEGSKA (reference sequence). The V and J ends lost 6 bases and 8 bases respectively, with 16 bases between them. CDR3 length: 12 residues. The CDR3 sequence is CSAQARTIGYTF. CDR3 in DNA: TGCAGTGCCCAGGCCAGGACCATCGGCTACACCTTC.

This clonotype has at least ten counts. V usage is TRBV4-3 and J usage is TRBJ1-4; D call uncertain. V was clipped by 0 bases and J by 4 bases, with 9 bases between them. There are 15 residues in the CDR3. The V gene's germline CDR1 is LGHNA and CDR2 YSLEER. The CDR3 here is CASSQDRNYNEKLFF. The CDR3 coding sequence is TGCGCCAGCAGCCAAGATCGGAATTATAATGAAAAACTGTTTTTT.

This clonotype was counted only a few times. The rearrangement links TRBV7-9 to TRBJ2-7, with D hard to call. The CDR3 contains 14 residues. Per germline, CDR1 SEHNR and CDR2 FQNEAQ (reference sequence). V shed 4 bases and J shed 2 bases, with 12 bases lying between them. Here the CDR3 DNA reads TGTGCCAGCAGCTCTGCACACCGTACCTACGAGCAGTACTTC. It specifies CASSSAHRTYEQYF.

This clonotype has a handful of counts. CDR3 nucleotides: TGTGCCAGTAAAAGGTTCATGAACACTGAAGCTTTCTTT. Translation: CASKRFMNTEAFF. V and J are TRBV19 and TRBJ1-1; D is undetermined. Germline CDR1 LNHDA, CDR2 SQIVND (reference sequence). The CDR3 is 13 residues long. Trimming removed 7 bases from V and 0 bases from J, with 9 bases in between.

The rearrangement links TRBV28 to TRBJ1-6; D is unclear. The germline V gene has CDR1 MDHEN and CDR2 SYDVKM. Trimming took 9 bases from V and 3 from J, leaving 6 bases between them. The CDR3 sequence is 12 residues long. The CDR3 region is CASKNYNSPLHF. The CDR3 DNA sequence: TGTGCCAGTAAGAACTATAATTCACCCCTCCACTTT. The variable domain in full, with the rest retrieved from reference TRBV28 and TRBJ1-6, is DVKVTQSSRYLVKRTGEKVFLECVQDMDHENMFWYRQDPGLGLRLIYFSYDVKMKEKGDIPEGYSVSREKKERFSLILESASTNQTSMYLCASKNYNSPLHFGNGTRLTVT.

This clonotype was seen repeatedly, ten times or more. The gene calls are TRBV19 and TRBJ2-1; 12 bases line up with TRBD2. Germline CDR1 LNHDA, CDR2 SQIVND (reference sequence). CDR3 length: 15 residues. V was pared by 6 bases and J by 8 bases, with 8 bases of the junction left unmatched. Written as DNA, the CDR3 is TGTGCCAGTAGCAAGGGACTAGCGGGTGGGGATGAGCAGTTCTTC. This encodes CASSKGLAGGDEQFF.

At least ten counts were recorded for this clonotype. This chain links TRBV5-4 with TRBJ1-2; D remains ambiguous. V was shortened by 0 bases and J by 3 bases, with 6 bases between the two germline ends. Germline CDR1 and CDR2: SGHNT and YYREEE (reference sequence). The CDR3 loop spans 13 amino acids. CDR3 in amino acids: CASSLVTYYGYTF. The DNA of the CDR3 is TGTGCCAGCAGCTTGGTCACGTACTATGGCTACACCTTC.

The DNA of the CDR3 is TGCAGCGTCGCGACTAGCGGGACATGGCAGTACTTC. Protein: CSVATSGTWQYF. The chain combines TRBV29-1 with TRBJ2-7, with 11 bases lining up with TRBD2. Per the germline V gene, CDR1 is SQVTM and CDR2 is ANQGSEA. V trimming: 6 bases; J trimming: 9 bases; junction bases outside the gene matches: 7. The CDR3 runs to 12 residues.

This clonotype was recorded at least ten times. V and J are TRBV20-1 and TRBJ2-7; 11 bases align to TRBD2. CDR1 DFQATT and CDR2 SNEGSKA come from the germline V gene (reference sequence). This CDR3 comprises 15 residues. The junction had 8 bases not matched to a gene; V was cut back by 3 bases and J by 4 bases. CDR3 sequence: CSASSLAGGEYEQYF. CDR3 nucleotides: TGCAGTGCTAGTTCTCTAGCGGGAGGCGAGTACGAGCAGTACTTC.

This clonotype has a count of ten or more. The V and J genes are TRBV5-6 and TRBJ1-2; D remains unclear. V was pared by 0 bases and J by 2 bases, with 14 bases between. The CDR3 runs 16 residues. From germline, CDR1 is SGHDT and CDR2 YYEEEE. The CDR3 loop is CASSLVPSGRNYGYTF. CDR3 DNA sequence: TGTGCCAGCAGCTTGGTACCATCCGGGCGGAACTATGGCTACACCTTC.

This clonotype was seen ten or more times. The rearrangement joins TRBV12-3 or TRBV12-4 to TRBJ2-7, with D uncertain. Trimming took off 1 base at V and 7 bases at J, with 14 bases between the two ends. The CDR3 has 14 residues. This CDR3 is CASSLVTDPSEQYF. The CDR3, as DNA: TGTGCCAGCAGTTTAGTAACTGACCCCAGTGAGCAGTACTTC.

The chain uses TRBV3-1 and TRBJ1-2, with D perhaps TRBD1 (5 bases). The CDR3 sequence is 15 residues long. The ends were cut back, 0 bases at V and 4 bases at J, with 12 bases in the middle. Germline-derived CDR1 and CDR2 are LGHDT and YNNKEL (reference sequence). This chain's CDR3 is CASSQDRRGGYGYTF. DNA of the CDR3: TGTGCCAGCAGCCAAGATCGGAGGGGAGGCTATGGCTACACCTTC.

With respect to this clonotype: A single base separates this from a much larger clone, so it may be a read error. J is TRBJ1-1 and V is TRBV3-1; no clear D gene. Germline V CDR1 and CDR2: LGHDT, YNNKEL (reference sequence). The CDR3 totals 13 residues. CDR3 protein: CVSSLQTNTEAFF. The CDR3 nucleotides read TGTGTCAGCAGCCTTCAGACGAACACTGAAGCTTTCTTT.

This clonotype was picked up many times. The CDR3 DNA follows: TGCGCCAGCACCCGGACCTTTCTTGAGGGAAACACCATATATTTT. Translating gives CASTRTFLEGNTIYF. V usage is TRBV4-1 and J usage is TRBJ1-3, with D unresolved. Germline V gives CDR1 MGHRA, CDR2 YSYEKL. This CDR3 has 15 amino acids. The V end lost 7 bases, the J end lost 4 bases, and 17 bases lay between the germline ends.

At least ten counts were recorded for this clonotype. This sequence joins TRBV2 and TRBJ1-6; 8 positions match TRBD1. The CDR3 totals 14 residues. The trim removed 4 bases at V and 8 bases at J, leaving 4 bases unmatched. Germline CDR1 reads SNHLY; CDR2 reads FYNNEI. CDR3 in amino acids: CASSADRGYSPLHF. Here the CDR3 DNA reads TGTGCCAGCAGTGCCGACAGGGGCTATTCACCCCTCCACTTT. The complete variable domain, with remaining parts taken from reference TRBV2 and TRBJ1-6, reads EPEVTQTPSHQVTQMGQEVILRCVPISNHLYFYWYRQILGQKVEFLVSFYNNEISEKSEIFDDQFSVERPDGSNFTLKIRSTKLEDSAMYFCASSADRGYSPLHFGNGTRLTVT.

In its sample, this clonotype was seen many times. The rearrangement joins TRBV7-6 to TRBJ1-5; D unclear. Trimming left V 6 bases short and J 0 bases short, with 6 bases between. CDR1 SGHVS and CDR2 FNYEAQ come from the germline V gene. There are 13 residues in the CDR3. The CDR3 here is CASSLNSNQPQHF. CDR3 nucleotide sequence: TGTGCCAGCAGTTTGAATAGCAATCAGCCCCAGCATTTT.

This clonotype was found many times. The chain combines TRBV10-3 with TRBJ2-5, with D uncertain. The germline V gene has CDR1 ENHRY and CDR2 SYGVKD. There are 12 residues in the CDR3. Between the trimmed V and J ends, which lost 3 bases and 2 bases, there was a span of 4 bases. This CDR3 is CAISDLQETQYF. CDR3 nucleotides: TGTGCCATCAGTGACCTACAAGAGACCCAGTACTTC.

The sample holds a few counts of this clonotype. This chain links TRBV12-3 or TRBV12-4 with TRBJ2-3; D is unresolved. V lost 3 bases and J lost 5, with 3 bases in between. There are 11 residues in the CDR3. CDR3 DNA: TGTGCCAGCAGTTTTCTAGATACGCAGTATTTT. As protein: CASSFLDTQYF.

This clonotype showed up many times. This rearrangement joins TRBV2 to TRBJ2-5; D might be TRBD2 (6 bases). V was trimmed by 0 bases and J by 0 bases, leaving 11 bases between them. Germline assignment: CDR1 SNHLY and CDR2 FYNNEI. The CDR3 has 16 amino acids. DNA of the CDR3: TGTGCCAGCAGTGAAGCGTGGGGGAGGAACCAAGAGACCCAGTACTTC. It specifies CASSEAWGRNQETQYF.

This clonotype was picked up many times. The V and J genes are TRBV18 and TRBJ2-1; 7 bases align to TRBD2. The CDR3 contains 20 residues. Trimming removed 3 bases from V and 8 bases from J; junction bases left unmatched: 25. CDR1 and CDR2 (germline): KGHSH, LQKENI. The CDR3 bases are TGTGCCAGCTCACCCTCACTCCCGGGTATGAGCGGGACCACCTCGGATGAGCAGTTCTTC. Encoded protein: CASSPSLPGMSGTTSDEQFF.

The sample holds a few counts of this clonotype. This may come from a read error, since a much larger clone is one base off. The CDR3 DNA is TGTACCAGCAGCTTAGCGGGAGGGCCAGTGAATGAGCAGTTCTTC. Encoded protein: CTSSLAGGPVNEQFF. This sequence joins TRBV7-6 and TRBJ2-1, with 11 bases that match TRBD2. The CDR3 length is 15 residues. Germline V gene data show CDR1 as SGHVS and CDR2 as FNYEAQ.